These 30 T cell receptor beta chains originate from one sample sequenced in a study of shared clonotypes between healthy human individuals. CD8 cells classed as naive were CD45RO-negative and positively selected for CCR7, excluding terminally differentiated effector memory CD45RA+ cells. Using immunoSEQ multiplex PCR, the repertoire was profiled, and TCRdb retains in-frame clones only, with some absent. The repertoire has roughly 2,000,000 clones, roughly 95% of them found once; the top ten carry 0.95% to 1.5%. Sequencing was performed on naive CD8+ T cells sorted from blood. The receptors stem from a young man in good health.

The chain couples TRBV9 to TRBJ1-2; maybe TRBD1 (6 bases). Germline lookup yields CDR1 SGDLS and CDR2 YYNGEE. The CDR3 runs to 15 residues. The germline V and J ends were trimmed by 4 bases and 2 bases, with 15 bases remaining between them. CDR3 residues: CASSLQPGTNYGYTF. The DNA for the CDR3 is TGTGCCAGCAGCCTCCAACCCGGGACAAACTATGGCTACACCTTC.

This clone was observed a single time. This chain links TRBV29-1 with TRBJ2-3; D is unresolved. This CDR3 has 15 residues. Germline lookup yields CDR1 SQVTM and CDR2 ANQGSEA. V was shortened by 0 bases and J by 3 bases, with 13 bases between the two germline ends. DNA of the CDR3: TGCAGCGTTGAAGATTGGGCACCTGGGACAGATACGCAGTATTTT. As protein: CSVEDWAPGTDTQYF.

The V and J genes are TRBV28 and TRBJ2-4; TRBD1 might be the D (6 bases). Germline V gene sequence: CDR1 MDHEN, CDR2 SYDVKM. The CDR3 sequence is 14 residues long. V shed 5 bases and J shed 5 bases, with 13 bases lying between them. CDR3 coding DNA: TGTGCCAGCAGTACTACAGGGTTCCAAAACATTCAGTACTTC. Its translation: CASSTTGFQNIQYF. The variable domain in full, completed from reference TRBV28 and TRBJ2-4, reads DVKVTQSSRYLVKRTGEKVFLECVQDMDHENMFWYRQDPGLGLRLIYFSYDVKMKEKGDIPEGYSVSREKKERFSLILESASTNQTSMYLCASSTTGFQNIQYFGAGTRLSVL.

This sequence joins TRBV27 and TRBJ2-6; the D is unclear. Per the germline V gene, CDR1 is MNHEY and CDR2 is SMNVEV (reference sequence). Trimming stripped 6 bases from V and 0 bases from J, with 18 bases between. The CDR3 extends over 18 amino acids. The chain's CDR3 is CASSFGLPALSGANVLTF. The CDR3 DNA reads TGTGCCAGCAGCTTTGGGCTGCCCGCTCTCTCTGGGGCCAACGTCCTGACTTTC.

The chain uses TRBV6-1 and TRBJ2-2, with D maybe TRBD1 (6 bases). Per the germline V gene, CDR1 is MNHNS and CDR2 is SASEGT. This CDR3 is built from 18 residues. V was pared by 3 bases and J by 1 base, with 18 bases between. The CDR3 DNA reads TGTGCCAGCAGTGACCCGCCTTTTGGGGGCTGGAACACCGGGGAGCTGTTTTTT. Translation gives CASSDPPFGGWNTGELFF.

The chain couples TRBV29-1 to TRBJ2-1; 7 nucleotides match TRBD1. This CDR3 region has 13 residues. CDR1 SQVTM and CDR2 ANQGSEA come from the germline V gene. Germline trimming cut 7 bases from V and 9 bases from J; bases unmatched to any gene: 12. DNA for the CDR3: TGCAGCGCCGTGCCTGGACAGGAAGGTGAGCAGTTCTTC. Translated: CSAVPGQEGEQFF.

The chain recombines TRBV19 with TRBJ2-7, with D unclear. Germline V gene sequence: CDR1 LNHDA, CDR2 SQIVND (reference sequence). The CDR3 is 15 amino acids. Trimming took off 3 bases at V and 0 bases at J, with 12 bases between the two ends. CDR3 amino acids: CASSIFQDGSYEQYF. In DNA form, the CDR3 reads TGTGCCAGTAGTATTTTCCAGGACGGCTCCTACGAGCAGTACTTC.

The CDR3 sequence: CASSMGQGTYEQYF. The CDR3 bases are TGCGCCAGCAGCATGGGACAGGGCACCTACGAGCAGTACTTC. The J gene is TRBJ2-7, the V gene TRBV5-1, with 9 bases identical to TRBD1. This CDR3 has 14 residues. V was clipped by 4 bases and J by 2 bases; unmatched bases: 4. Germline V gives CDR1 SGHRS, CDR2 YFSETQ. The full variable domain, completed using reference TRBV5-1 and TRBJ2-7, is KAGVTQTPRYLIKTRGQQVTLSCSPISGHRSVSWYQQTPGQGLQFLFEYFSETQRNKGNFPGRFSGRQFSNSRSEMNVSTLELGDSALYLCASSMGQGTYEQYFGPGTRLTVT.

This clone was counted a single time. The chain combines TRBV7-4 with TRBJ1-3, with TRBD1 matching 8 bases. This CDR3 spans 12 amino acids. The germline V gene encodes CDR1 SGHVT and CDR2 SQSDAQ. Trimming at V came to 5 bases and at J to 7 bases, leaving 1 base not matched to a gene. Here the CDR3 reads CASSDRGNTIYF. As DNA, the CDR3 is TGTGCCAGCAGCGACAGGGGTAACACCATATATTTT.

The gene calls are TRBV14 and TRBJ1-2; 9 nucleotides line up with TRBD1. Losses at the gene ends were 1 base for V and 5 bases for J; bases not matched to a gene: 5. Germline-derived CDR1 and CDR2 are SGHDN and FVKESK. This CDR3 spans 15 amino acids. The CDR3 is CASSQVTGTGYGYTF. The CDR3 nucleotides are TGTGCCAGCAGCCAAGTCACCGGGACAGGGTATGGCTACACCTTC.

The chain employs TRBV29-1 and TRBJ1-1, with a possible D match to TRBD1 (5 bases). This CDR3 comprises 13 residues. Trimming took off 3 bases at V and 1 base at J, with 9 bases between the two ends. CDR1 is SQVTM and CDR2 is ANQGSEA in the germline V gene. Here the CDR3 reads CSVEGGWNTEAFF. The CDR3 region has the DNA TGCAGCGTTGAGGGGGGGTGGAACACTGAAGCTTTCTTT.

The chain is built from TRBV5-1 and TRBJ2-5; D not certain. V was cut by 4 bases and J by 2 bases, with 21 bases left in between. The CDR3 contains 17 residues. Germline CDR1 reads SGHRS; CDR2 reads YFSETQ. The CDR3, as DNA: TGCGCCAGCAGCCCCTTCCTATCCGACCAGACTCAAGAGACCCAGTACTTC. This gives the protein CASSPFLSDQTQETQYF. Together with reference TRBV5-1 and TRBJ2-5, the CDR3 gives the full variable domain: KAGVTQTPRYLIKTRGQQVTLSCSPISGHRSVSWYQQTPGQGLQFLFEYFSETQRNKGNFPGRFSGRQFSNSRSEMNVSTLELGDSALYLCASSPFLSDQTQETQYFGPGTRLLVL.

This clone has only one observation. The V and J genes are TRBV7-2 and TRBJ1-2; possibly TRBD1 for D (6 bases). Germline V gives CDR1 SGHTA, CDR2 FQGNSA. The CDR3 is made up of 16 amino acids. Trimming cost V 0 bases and J 4 bases, with 15 bases left between them. The CDR3 spells CASSLASDSLFYGYTF. The DNA for the CDR3 is TGTGCCAGCAGCTTAGCCTCGGACAGCTTATTCTATGGCTACACCTTC.

The gene calls are TRBV10-3 and TRBJ2-2, with TRBD2 identical over 7 bases. The germline V gene encodes CDR1 ENHRY and CDR2 SYGVKD. The CDR3 covers 15 residues. V trimming: 2 bases; J trimming: 6 bases; junction bases outside the gene matches: 6. CDR3 region: CAISEPGRGPGELFF. CDR3 nucleotides: TGTGCCATCAGTGAGCCGGGGAGGGGCCCCGGGGAGCTGTTTTTT.

The CDR3 reads CASSIDAETYYGYTF. CDR3 sequence (DNA): TGTGCCAGTAGTATCGACGCAGAGACCTACTATGGCTACACCTTC. The chain combines TRBV19 with TRBJ1-2; no firm D call. Germline CDR1 is LNHDA and CDR2 is SQIVND (reference sequence). The CDR3 runs to 15 residues. Trimming cost V 3 bases and J 3 bases, with 14 bases left between them.

The chain recombines TRBV5-5 with TRBJ2-5; D tentatively reads TRBD1 or TRBD2 (5 bases each). CDR3 length equals 15 residues. CDR1 SGHKS and CDR2 YYEKEE come from the germline V gene (reference sequence). The V end was cut by 2 bases, the J end by 0 bases, with 11 bases between. The chain's CDR3 is CASSFGTSYQETQYF. CDR3 DNA: TGTGCCAGCAGCTTCGGGACCTCGTACCAAGAGACCCAGTACTTC.

CDR3 sequence (DNA): TGTGCCAGCAGCTTGATAGGGGGCCCAACTTTGGACAATGAGCAGTTCTTC. Amino acids: CASSLIGGPTLDNEQFF. The gene calls are TRBV7-6 and TRBJ2-1; 7 bases map to TRBD1. CDR1 SGHVS and CDR2 FNYEAQ come from the germline V gene. The V gene end was trimmed by 3 bases and the J gene end by 5 bases; junction bases not matched to a gene: 13. CDR3 length equals 17 residues.

V is TRBV6-6 and J is TRBJ1-1; D not resolved. CDR1 MNHNY and CDR2 SVGAGI come from the germline V gene (reference sequence). CDR3 length equals 14 residues. V lost 0 bases and J lost 6, with 11 bases in between. CDR3 amino acids: CASSYSEGESEAFF. The CDR3 bases are TGTGCCAGCAGTTACTCAGAGGGTGAGTCTGAAGCTTTCTTT.

This clone was recorded once. This CDR3 reads CASSPPPGLRSGTGELFF. The CDR3 nucleotides read TGCGCCAGCAGCCCACCACCGGGACTCCGAAGTGGGACCGGGGAGCTGTTTTTT. The V call is TRBV4-1, the J call TRBJ2-2, with D possibly TRBD2 on 6 matching bases. This CDR3 spans 18 amino acids. V gave up 4 bases and J gave up 5 bases, with 23 bases separating them. CDR1 and CDR2 from the germline V gene are MGHRA and YSYEKL.

Comment on this clone: The same CDR3 is also encoded by other DNA sequences in this sample. The rearrangement joins TRBV6-5 to TRBJ2-7; D unclear. V was cut by 0 bases and J by 4 bases, with 7 bases left in between. Germline assignment: CDR1 MNHEY and CDR2 SVGAGI. The CDR3 loop spans 13 amino acids. The CDR3 is CASSYSGPYEQYF. The DNA of the CDR3 is TGTGCCAGCAGTTACTCAGGGCCTTACGAGCAGTACTTC.

The CDR3 protein is CASSLKENTEAFF. The CDR3 DNA follows: TGTGCCAGCAGCCTCAAGGAGAACACTGAAGCTTTCTTT. The chain carries TRBV6-5 and TRBJ1-1; D uncertain. The CDR3 consists of 13 residues. In germline, CDR1 is MNHEY, CDR2 SVGAGI. V dropped 6 bases and J dropped 1 base, with 9 bases sitting between them.

The CDR3 sequence: CAVQRGGNEQFF. The CDR3 DNA reads as TGTGCCGTACAGCGCGGGGGCAATGAGCAGTTCTTC. The gene calls are TRBV7-6 and TRBJ2-1, with 7 bases aligning to TRBD2. J lost 6 bases, V lost 11 bases, and 7 bases had no gene match. The CDR3 consists of 12 residues. Germline CDR1 and CDR2: SGHVS and FNYEAQ.

V is TRBV4-1 and J is TRBJ2-3, with TRBD1 identical over 8 bases. The V and J ends lost 8 bases and 0 bases, in that order; junction bases with no gene match: 10. CDR1 and CDR2 (germline): MGHRA, YSYEKL. This CDR3 is 16 amino acids long. The CDR3: CASGKTDRVSTDTQYF. The CDR3 DNA reads as TGCGCCAGCGGCAAAACGGACAGGGTCAGCACAGATACGCAGTATTTT.

The J gene is TRBJ2-1, the V gene TRBV6-1; 8 bases align to TRBD2. The CDR3 runs 16 residues. In germline, CDR1 is MNHNS, CDR2 SASEGT. The junction had 13 bases not matched to a gene; V was cut back by 4 bases and J by 8 bases. The CDR3 coding sequence is TGTGCCAGCAGTGCAAGTAGCGGGGAGGCTGAGTATGAGCAGTTCTTC. This translates into CASSASSGEAEYEQFF.

V and J are TRBV5-6 and TRBJ2-7; 7 bases map to TRBD2. The germline CDR1 and CDR2 sequences are SGHDT and YYEEEE. The CDR3 length is 15 residues. V shed 2 bases and J 2 bases; nucleotides not matched to a gene: 7. CDR3 in DNA: TGTGCCAGCAGCTTCAGCCCAGCGGGGACCTACGAGCAGTACTTC. Translation gives CASSFSPAGTYEQYF. The full variable domain, rest sourced from reference TRBV5-6 and TRBJ2-7, is DAGVTQSPTHLIKTRGQQVTLRCSPKSGHDTVSWYQQALGQGPQFIFQYYEEEERQRGNFPDRFSGHQFPNYSSELNVNALLLGDSALYLCASSFSPAGTYEQYFGPGTRLTVT.

This clone is a singleton in its sample. The rearrangement joins TRBV4-1 to TRBJ2-3; D is possibly TRBD2 (6 bases). The CDR3 sequence is 16 residues long. Trimming removed 3 bases from V and 0 bases from J, with 13 bases in between. Germline V gives CDR1 MGHRA, CDR2 YSYEKL. CDR3 amino acids: CASSHPLGGSTDTQYF. Here the CDR3 DNA reads TGCGCCAGCAGCCACCCCCTGGGGGGAAGCACAGATACGCAGTATTTT.

Worth noting for this clone: The same CDR3 can be traced to other DNA sequences in this sample. The V and J genes are TRBV4-1 and TRBJ2-7; no firm D call. The CDR3 sequence is 13 residues long. CDR1 is MGHRA, CDR2 YSYEKL, per germline. Trimming took off 1 base at V and 4 bases at J, with 8 bases between the two ends. CDR3 DNA: TGCGCCAGCAGCCAAGGGGGTGGGTACGAGCAGTACTTC. Its protein is CASSQGGGYEQYF.

Comment on this clone: The sample carries other DNA sequences with the same CDR3. CDR3 coding DNA: TGTGCCAGCAGTGAGGGTGTTAACACTGAAGCTTTCTTT. Protein: CASSEGVNTEAFF. This rearrangement joins TRBV25-1 to TRBJ1-1; D gene ambiguous. With 3 bases removed from V and 2 bases from J, the gap between germline ends came to 7 bases. The germline V gene has CDR1 MGHDK and CDR2 SYGVNS. The CDR3 extends over 13 amino acids. The full variable domain, its missing parts supplied by reference TRBV25-1 and TRBJ1-1, is EADIYQTPRYLVIGTGKKITLECSQTMGHDKMYWYQQDPGMELHLIHYSYGVNSTEKGDLSSESTVSRIRTEHFPLTLESARPSHTSQYLCASSEGVNTEAFFGQGTRLTVV.

A single count supports this clone. The rearrangement joins TRBV28 to TRBJ2-7; tentative D call: TRBD2 (6 bases). Looked up from germline, CDR1 is MDHEN and CDR2 is SYDVKM. The CDR3 contains 14 residues. V was trimmed by 6 bases and J by 0 bases, leaving 12 bases between them. CDR3 DNA sequence: TGTGCCAGCAGCCGGGACTGGAGCTCCTACGAGCAGTACTTC. Its protein is CASSRDWSSYEQYF.

The rearrangement links TRBV5-8 to TRBJ1-6; 8 nucleotides match TRBD1. Germline CDR1 reads SGHTS; CDR2 reads YDEGEE. The CDR3 has 16 amino acids. Trimming at V came to 4 bases and at J to 9 bases, leaving 12 bases not matched to a gene. CDR3 nucleotide sequence: TGTGCCAGCAGCGCCAGTACGGACAGGGTTTTTTCACCCCTCCACTTT. It codes for CASSASTDRVFSPLHF.